The rows below give T cell receptor beta chains drawn from one sample of a study of a mutant IDH1 vaccine in newly diagnosed glioma. Assay used: immunoSEQ multiplex PCR; TCRdb lists only in-frame clones, some missing. This table holds around 58,000 clones, over 70% found once. The antigens for these receptors are not known. This sample comprised PBMCs, obtained from a glioma patient whose treatment included an IDH1 peptide vaccine. The receptors stem from a man between 25 and 39 years old with glioma. Both conserved end residues are trimmed from each CDR3.

j_call,v_call,cdr3_aa
TRBJ2-1,TRBV13,ASSLGGRYSNEQF
TRBJ2-7,TRBV7-9,ASSQGTGGEQY
TRBJ1-3,TRBV30,AWRWAGSGNTIY
TRBJ2-2,TRBV25-1,ASSEATGLRTGELF
TRBJ2-2,TRBV5-1,ASSLVAERGANTGELF
TRBJ1-1,TRBV7-9,ASSLEGEWTEAF
TRBJ2-2,TRBV10-1,ASSAYPGLGTGELF
TRBJ2-5,TRBV5-4,ASSLSRGWQETQY
TRBJ1-5,TRBV2,ASSGAGYQPQH
TRBJ1-2,TRBV19,ASSDSRQGRYGYT
TRBJ2-1,TRBV14,ASSSTVGINKF
TRBJ1-1,TRBV6-9,ASSHGGDTEAF
TRBJ2-7,TRBV15,ATSSQDRGYPYEQY
TRBJ2-1,TRBV6-5,ASSILVGNYNEQF
TRBJ2-2,TRBV2,ASSRDSSNTGELF
TRBJ2-2,TRBV19,ASSTSRTGFGTGELF
TRBJ2-7,TRBV27,ASSFGQAYEQY
TRBJ1-1,TRBV7-9,ASRSTGGVTEAF
TRBJ1-1,TRBV5-1,ASSTTDRAEAF
TRBJ2-6,TRBV19,ASSPRRDRALETPGANVLT
TRBJ1-4,TRBV6-6,ASRPNTTAFIWKLF
TRBJ2-5,TRBV7-9,ASSANQGRETQY
TRBJ2-7,TRBV6-5,ASSYSRAAYEQY
TRBJ1-5,TRBV6-4,ASSDTFRNQPQH
TRBJ2-2,TRBV7-9,ASRPRLAGAEGELF
TRBJ2-3,TRBV11-2,ASSQQGADTQY